These T cell receptor beta chains were read from a single sample in a study of patients and donors after allogeneic stem cell transplantation. TCRdb analysed the RT-PCR reads with MiXCR anew, one entry per CDR3 protein. This table has 400,000 to 500,000 distinct CDR3 sequences, around 16% appearing once. Sequenced material: blood, either unsorted or a sorted T cell fraction (not recorded which). The origin of the receptors is a human donor who was either an allogeneic HSCT recipient or a stem cell or donor lymphocyte infusion donor (not recorded which). It is not recorded whose cells these are; they may come from a transplant donor. CDR3s include the opening cysteine and the closing phenylalanine or tryptophan. A D gene is named only where the DNA matches it firmly. Rows may omit the clone size; those that give it use once, few, many or a size class.

d_call: TRBD2
clone_size: few
j_call: TRBJ2-1
v_call: TRBV20-1
cdr3_nt: TGCAGTGCTAGAGATCTAGCTAGCGGGGTTAACAATGAGCAGTTCTTC
cdr3_aa: CSARDLASGVNNEQFF

d_call: NA
clone_size: NA
j_call: TRBJ2-2
v_call: TRBV20-1
cdr3_nt: TGCAGTCCTCGACTTCCCCCCGGGGAGCTGTTTTTT
cdr3_aa: CSPRLPPGELFF

d_call: NA
clone_size: many
j_call: TRBJ2-2
v_call: TRBV5-1
cdr3_nt: TGCGCCAGCAGCGGGGGGACAGCTAACACCGGGGAGCTGTTTTTT
cdr3_aa: CASSGGTANTGELFF

d_call: NA
clone_size: once
j_call: TRBJ1-4
v_call: TRBV3-1
cdr3_nt: TGTGCCAGCAGCCGCCGGGGGGATGAAAAACTGTTTTTT
cdr3_aa: CASSRRGDEKLFF

d_call: NA
clone_size: few
j_call: TRBJ1-2
v_call: TRBV9
cdr3_nt: TGTGCCAGCAGCGTAGGCGGAGGGAACTATGGCTACACCTTC
cdr3_aa: CASSVGGGNYGYTF

d_call: NA
clone_size: NA
j_call: TRBJ2-7
v_call: TRBV12-3/TRBV12-4
cdr3_nt: TGTGCCAGCAGTTACCTCTCCTACGAGCAGTACTTC
cdr3_aa: CASSYLSYEQYF

d_call: TRBD2
clone_size: NA
j_call: TRBJ2-3
v_call: TRBV7-3
cdr3_nt: TGTGCCAGCAGCCCTCCGGGACTAGCGGGAGAACAGGGATATTTT
cdr3_aa: CASSPPGLAGEQGYF

d_call: TRBD1
clone_size: NA
j_call: TRBJ2-7
v_call: TRBV4-1
cdr3_nt: TGCGCCAGCAGTCCCATCCCCTCCTCGGACAGGGTAAGGGAGCAGTACTTC
cdr3_aa: CASSPIPSSDRVREQYF

d_call: NA
clone_size: NA
j_call: TRBJ1-1
v_call: TRBV5-5
cdr3_nt: TGTGCCAGCAGCTCCCCCGGAACAAAGAACACTGAAGCTTTCTTT
cdr3_aa: CASSSPGTKNTEAFF

d_call: TRBD2
clone_size: NA
j_call: TRBJ2-1
v_call: TRBV27
cdr3_nt: TGTGCCAGCAGTCCCAAGACTAGCGGGGGCGTCTACTCCTACAATGAGCAGTTCTTC
cdr3_aa: CASSPKTSGGVYSYNEQFF

d_call: TRBD2
clone_size: few
j_call: TRBJ2-7
v_call: TRBV4-2
cdr3_nt: TGTGCCAGCAGCCAAGATCGGGAGGGCTACGAGCAGTACTTC
cdr3_aa: CASSQDREGYEQYF

d_call: NA
clone_size: few
j_call: TRBJ2-5
v_call: TRBV18
cdr3_nt: TGTGCCAGCTCACCATTGACAAAGTACCAAGAGACCCAGTACTTC
cdr3_aa: CASSPLTKYQETQYF

d_call: TRBD1
clone_size: NA
j_call: TRBJ2-7
v_call: TRBV11-2
cdr3_nt: TGTGCCAGCAGATCACTTGGGACAGGGGGCTACGAGCAGTACTTC
cdr3_aa: CASRSLGTGGYEQYF

d_call: NA
clone_size: NA
j_call: TRBJ2-7
v_call: TRBV15
cdr3_nt: TGTGCCACCAGCAGAGATATGGGCAGCCGCAATTCCTACGAGCAGTACTTC
cdr3_aa: CATSRDMGSRNSYEQYF

d_call: TRBD1
clone_size: NA
j_call: TRBJ1-1
v_call: TRBV4-2
cdr3_nt: TGTGCCAGCAGCCCCCGACAGGGGACCACTGAAGCTTTCTTT
cdr3_aa: CASSPRQGTTEAFF

d_call: TRBD2
clone_size: NA
j_call: TRBJ2-3
v_call: TRBV7-8
cdr3_nt: TGTGCCAGCAGCCCCGCGGGGGGGTTGGAGCAGTATTTT
cdr3_aa: CASSPAGGLEQYF

d_call: NA
clone_size: NA
j_call: TRBJ1-6
v_call: TRBV9
cdr3_nt: TGTGCCAGCAGCTACCGCGAGTCAGGGTTTAATTCACCCCTCCACTTT
cdr3_aa: CASSYRESGFNSPLHF

d_call: NA
clone_size: many
j_call: TRBJ2-7
v_call: TRBV4-3
cdr3_nt: TGCGCCAGCAGCCAAGTAGTAACCACCGAGCAGTACTTC
cdr3_aa: CASSQVVTTEQYF